One and the same sample provided the 23 T cell receptor beta chains below, sequenced in a study of T cell changes during pregnancy in multiple sclerosis. TCRdb keeps only in-frame clones here, not all; method: immunoSEQ multiplex PCR. The sample shows under 65,000 clones, just under 95% of them seen only once. The sequenced sample was peripheral blood, obtained in the second trimester of pregnancy. Receptors were obtained from a female donor with multiple sclerosis, enrolled in a pregnancy study.

The chain uses TRBV5-1 and TRBJ2-3; 14 bases are a match to TRBD2. CDR1 SGHRS and CDR2 YFSETQ come from the germline V gene. The CDR3 is 16 amino acids. V gave up 4 bases and J gave up 6 bases; unmatched junction bases: 7. For the CDR3, the DNA is TGCGCCAGCAGCCCCAGACTAGCGGGAGGGGCCGATACGCAGTATTTT. Protein sequence: CASSPRLAGGADTQYF.

The chain couples TRBV7-3 to TRBJ2-1, with 7 bases aligning to TRBD2. The CDR3 is 14 residues long. Germline assignment: CDR1 SGHTA and CDR2 FQGTGA. V was pared by 1 base and J by 7 bases, with 4 bases of the junction left unmatched. Written as DNA, the CDR3 is TGTGCCAGCAGCTTAAATACAGCGGGAAATGAGCAGTTCTTC. It is translated as CASSLNTAGNEQFF.

This rearrangement joins TRBV6-1 to TRBJ1-1, with D maybe TRBD1 (5 bases). This CDR3 has 15 residues. The germline V and J ends were trimmed by 5 bases and 0 bases, with 13 bases remaining between them. Germline CDR1 is MNHNS and CDR2 is SASEGT. CDR3 amino acids: CASSSSGTLNTEAFF. The CDR3 coding sequence is TGTGCCAGCAGTTCATCCGGGACTTTGAACACTGAAGCTTTCTTT.

The CDR3 DNA is TGTGCCTGGAATATATACGGCACCGGGGAGCTGTTTTTT. This gives the protein CAWNIYGTGELFF. The V call is TRBV30, the J call TRBJ2-2; D is undetermined. V dropped 4 bases and J dropped 4 bases, with 10 bases sitting between them. The CDR3 is 13 amino acids. Germline V gene data show CDR1 as GTSNPN and CDR2 as SVGIG (reference sequence).

This clone was counted only a few times. The chain combines TRBV5-4 with TRBJ2-7; possibly TRBD2 for D (6 bases). Trimming stripped 0 bases from V and 4 bases from J, with 17 bases between. Germline values: CDR1 SGHNT, CDR2 YYREEE (reference sequence). The CDR3 consists of 16 residues. In DNA form, the CDR3 reads TGTGCCAGCAGCTTGGCGTCGACGGGAGTGGGGTACGAGCAGTACTTC. Translating it yields CASSLASTGVGYEQYF.

The rearrangement joins TRBV7-9 to TRBJ2-6; D possibly corresponds to TRBD2 (6 bases). This CDR3 is 17 amino acids long. The germline V gene encodes CDR1 SEHNR and CDR2 FQNEAQ (reference sequence). Trimming removed 3 bases from V and 0 bases from J, with 12 bases in between. CDR3 sequence reads: CASSLPGLRSGANVLTF. CDR3 nucleotides: TGTGCCAGCAGCTTGCCGGGACTTCGCTCTGGGGCCAACGTCCTGACTTTC.

The genes are TRBV6-1 and TRBJ2-4; D not certain. The CDR3 totals 15 residues. V was pared by 1 base and J by 0 bases, with 7 bases between. Per the germline V gene, CDR1 is MNHNS and CDR2 is SASEGT. The DNA of the CDR3 is TGTGCCAGCAGTGAAGTTGGCCTAGCCAAAAACATTCAGTACTTC. Its protein product is CASSEVGLAKNIQYF.

The chain has TRBV13 and TRBJ2-7; TRBD2 aligns across 8 bases. CDR1 and CDR2 from the germline V gene are PRHDT and FYEKMQ (reference sequence). The junction had 13 bases not matched to a gene; V was cut back by 4 bases and J by 2 bases. The CDR3 is 17 amino acids. CDR3 in DNA: TGTGCCAGCAGCTCCCGGCCGAAAACTAGCGGTCCCTACGAGCAGTACTTC. It yields the protein CASSSRPKTSGPYEQYF.

This clone was seen once. V usage is TRBV7-9 and J usage is TRBJ2-6, with D hard to call. In germline, CDR1 is SEHNR, CDR2 FQNEAQ (reference sequence). The CDR3 sequence is 15 residues long. V lost 7 bases and J 4 bases, leaving 14 bases between the germline ends. The CDR3 nucleotides are TGTGCCAGCACCCCAGATGATCTCGGGGCCAACGTCCTGACTTTC. Translating gives CASTPDDLGANVLTF.

Of note for this clone: One junction end disagrees with the germline gene, perhaps due to a read error. The rearrangement links TRBV19 to TRBJ2-7; weak D call: TRBD1 (6 bases). Germline V gene sequence: CDR1 LNHDA, CDR2 SQIVND (reference sequence). The CDR3 loop spans 17 amino acids. The CDR3 DNA sequence: TGTGCCAGTAGTATTGGGGCGACAGGATGGACCTCCAACGAGCAGTACTTC. Its translation is CASSIGATGWTSNEQYF.

The chain recombines TRBV5-1 with TRBJ2-1; 8 bases match TRBD1. The germline V gene has CDR1 SGHRS and CDR2 YFSETQ. The CDR3 sequence is 16 residues long. The junction had 9 bases not matched to a gene; V was cut back by 7 bases and J by 0 bases. CDR3: CASQPGQGGSYNEQFF. CDR3 bases: TGCGCCAGCCAACCTGGACAGGGTGGCTCCTACAATGAGCAGTTCTTC. The variable domain in full, with the rest retrieved from reference TRBV5-1 and TRBJ2-1, is KAGVTQTPRYLIKTRGQQVTLSCSPISGHRSVSWYQQTPGQGLQFLFEYFSETQRNKGNFPGRFSGRQFSNSRSEMNVSTLELGDSALYLCASQPGQGGSYNEQFFGPGTRLTVL.

This rearrangement joins TRBV13 to TRBJ2-1; 9 positions match TRBD1. The germline V gene has CDR1 PRHDT and CDR2 FYEKMQ (reference sequence). The CDR3 runs to 16 residues. The ends lost 4 bases at V and 4 bases at J; junction bases unmatched: 8. The CDR3 DNA reads as TGTGCCAGCAGCTCCCTCGACAGGGGGATATACAATGAGCAGTTCTTC. Protein: CASSSLDRGIYNEQFF.

This sequence joins TRBV29-1 and TRBJ2-1; the D is unclear. V was clipped by 5 bases and J by 4 bases, with 6 bases between them. Germline assignment: CDR1 SQVTM and CDR2 ANQGSEA. The CDR3 is 11 residues long. CDR3 DNA: TGCAGCGTTCCCTTTTACAATGAGCAGTTCTTC. Its translation: CSVPFYNEQFF.

This clone has only one observation. The chain carries TRBV4-1 and TRBJ2-5, with D possibly TRBD1 on 6 matching bases. Germline-derived CDR1 and CDR2 are MGHRA and YSYEKL. CDR3 length: 14 amino acids. The V and J ends lost 5 bases and 1 base respectively, with 11 bases between them. The CDR3 DNA follows: TGCGCCAGCAGCAGAGGGGGTTCCCAAGAGACCCAGTACTTC. It encodes CASSRGGSQETQYF.

The J gene is TRBJ2-3, the V gene TRBV6-4; D is possibly TRBD1 (7 bases). V was pared by 4 bases and J by 5 bases, with 19 bases between. Per germline, CDR1 MRHNA and CDR2 SNTAGT. The CDR3 length is 16 residues. This CDR3 reads CASSVYQQGRKDTQYF. The CDR3 DNA sequence: TGTGCCAGCAGTGTTTACCAACAGGGGAGGAAAGATACGCAGTATTTT.

The rearrangement links TRBV4-3 to TRBJ2-3; weak D call: TRBD2 (6 bases). This CDR3 is 16 amino acids long. The germline CDR1 and CDR2 sequences are LGHNA and YSLEER. The ends were cut back, 0 bases at V and 1 base at J, with 11 bases in the middle. CDR3 DNA sequence: TGCGCCAGCAGCCAAGATGCTAGCGCCGGCACAGATACGCAGTATTTT. Residues: CASSQDASAGTDTQYF.

The CDR3 region is CAWGQTMSRQYF. CDR3 DNA: TGTGCCTGGGGACAGACAATGTCGAGGCAGTACTTC. This chain links TRBV30 with TRBJ2-7; a weak D match, TRBD1 (6 bases). With 5 bases removed from V and 9 bases from J, the gap between germline ends came to 17 bases. The CDR3 extends over 12 amino acids. Germline V CDR1 and CDR2: GTSNPN, SVGIG (reference sequence). The full variable domain, its missing parts supplied by reference TRBV30 and TRBJ2-7, is SQTIHQWPATLVQPVGSPLSLECTVEGTSNPNLYWYRQAAGRGLQLLFYSVGIGQISSEVPQNLSASRPQDRQFILSSKKLLLSDSGFYLCAWGQTMSRQYFGPGTRLTVT.

The chain uses TRBV5-1 and TRBJ1-2; TRBD1 matches 10 bases. The CDR3 contains 17 residues. Losses at the gene ends were 5 bases for V and 0 bases for J; bases not matched to a gene: 10. CDR1 is SGHRS, CDR2 YFSETQ, per germline. CDR3 in amino acids: CASSYRDRGAPNYGYTF. Here the CDR3 DNA reads TGCGCCAGCAGTTACCGGGACAGGGGCGCTCCTAACTATGGCTACACCTTC.

The V and J genes are TRBV7-2 and TRBJ2-1; no reliable D call. There are 13 residues in the CDR3. Germline lookup yields CDR1 SGHTA and CDR2 FQGNSA. Between the trimmed V and J ends, which lost 2 bases and 7 bases, there was a span of 9 bases. CDR3 in DNA: TGTGCCAGCAGCTTATTACAGCTAAATGAGCAGTTCTTC. It specifies CASSLLQLNEQFF.

The chain combines TRBV7-9 with TRBJ2-7; 7 nucleotides align to TRBD1. Germline V lookup: CDR1 SEHNR, CDR2 FQNEAQ (reference sequence). This CDR3 has 16 residues. The ends lost 5 bases at V and 0 bases at J; junction bases unmatched: 10. CDR3 sequence reads: CASSRSSRGTSYEQYF. The CDR3 bases are TGTGCCAGCAGCCGCAGTAGCAGGGGGACCTCCTACGAGCAGTACTTC. Full variable domain (outside the CDR3, taken from reference TRBV7-9 and TRBJ2-7): DTGVSQNPRHKITKRGQNVTFRCDPISEHNRLYWYRQTLGQGPEFLTYFQNEAQLEKSRLLSDRFSAERPKGSFSTLEIQRTEQGDSAMYLCASSRSSRGTSYEQYFGPGTRLTVT.

The chain has TRBV28 and TRBJ1-2, with TRBD1 as a possible D gene (5 bases). Germline V gene sequence: CDR1 MDHEN, CDR2 SYDVKM. The V end was cut by 3 bases, the J end by 2 bases, with 13 bases between. CDR3 size: 15 residues. CDR3 nucleotide sequence: TGTGCCAGCAGTTTGGGGCCGGGAGGGAACTATGGCTACACCTTC. Translation: CASSLGPGGNYGYTF.

This chain uses TRBV29-1 with TRBJ2-3, with D unresolved. Germline CDR1 and CDR2: SQVTM and ANQGSEA. CDR3 length equals 15 residues. Trimming cost V 2 bases and J 0 bases, with 12 bases left between them. CDR3 loop: CSVELANLSTDTQYF. For the CDR3, the DNA is TGCAGCGTTGAATTAGCAAACCTTAGCACAGATACGCAGTATTTT.

The chain couples TRBV9 to TRBJ2-1; the match to TRBD2 covers 9 bases. The length of the CDR3 is 14 residues. Germline V CDR1 and CDR2: SGDLS, YYNGEE. With V trimmed by 2 bases and J by 7 bases, 4 bases remained unmatched. In DNA, the CDR3 is TGTGCCAGCAGCGTTGGGACTAGCAGGAATGAGCAGTTCTTC. This gives the protein CASSVGTSRNEQFF.